This T cell receptor beta chain was documented in a study of blood T cell repertoires in COVID-19. The wider study: In each case, the material was cDNA or gDNA derived from T cells, B-cell-depleted T cells, or PBMCs.

Here immunoSEQ multiplex PCR was the method, and the copy in TCRdb shows in-frame clones only, minus some. The table lists about 98,000 clones, 75% to 90% of them singletons. Germline V gene data show CDR1 as MDHEN and CDR2 as SYDVKM. The CDR3 is 14 residues long. The trim removed 5 bases at V and 8 bases at J, leaving 4 bases unmatched. V and J are TRBV28 and TRBJ2-1; TRBD1 matches 12 bases. This receptor was identified in a woman between 50 and 59 years old with COVID-19, enrolled during active disease. The material sequenced was peripheral blood. The CDR3 is CASSPRDRGHEQFF. In DNA form, the CDR3 reads TGTGCCAGCAGTCCTAGGGACAGGGGGCATGAGCAGTTCTTC.